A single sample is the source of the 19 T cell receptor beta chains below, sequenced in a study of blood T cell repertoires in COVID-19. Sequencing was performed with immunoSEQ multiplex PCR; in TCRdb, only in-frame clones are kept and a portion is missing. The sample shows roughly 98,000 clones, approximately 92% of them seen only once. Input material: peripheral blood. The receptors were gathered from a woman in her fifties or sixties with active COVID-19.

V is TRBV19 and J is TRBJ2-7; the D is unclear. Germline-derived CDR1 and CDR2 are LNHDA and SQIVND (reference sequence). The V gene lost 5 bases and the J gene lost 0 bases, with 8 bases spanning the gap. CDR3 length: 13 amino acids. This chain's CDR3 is CASSVTVSYEQYF. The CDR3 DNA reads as TGTGCCAGTAGTGTGACTGTCTCCTACGAGCAGTACTTC. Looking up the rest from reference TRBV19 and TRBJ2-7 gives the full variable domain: DGGITQSPKYLFRKEGQNVTLSCEQNLNHDAMYWYRQDPGQGLRLIYYSQIVNDFQKGDIAEGYSVSREKKESFPLTVTSAQKNPTAFYLCASSVTVSYEQYFGPGTRLTVT.

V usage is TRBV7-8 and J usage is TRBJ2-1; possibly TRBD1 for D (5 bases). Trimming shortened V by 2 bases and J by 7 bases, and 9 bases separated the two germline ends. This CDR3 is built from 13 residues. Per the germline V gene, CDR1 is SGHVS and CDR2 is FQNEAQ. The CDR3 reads CASSLQGINEQFF. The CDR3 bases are TGTGCCAGCAGCTTACAGGGAATTAATGAGCAGTTCTTC. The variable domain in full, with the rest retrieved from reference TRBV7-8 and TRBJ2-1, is GAGVSQSPRYKVAKRGQDVALRCDPISGHVSLFWYQQALGQGPEFLTYFQNEAQLDKSGLPSDRFFAERPEGSVSTLKIQRTQQEDSAVYLCASSLQGINEQFFGPGTRLTVL.

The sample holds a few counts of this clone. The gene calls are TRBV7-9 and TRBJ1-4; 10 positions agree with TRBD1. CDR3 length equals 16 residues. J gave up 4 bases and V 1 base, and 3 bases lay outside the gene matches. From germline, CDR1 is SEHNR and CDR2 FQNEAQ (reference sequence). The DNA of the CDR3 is TGTGCCAGCAGCTTAGGACAGGGGGCTTTTAATGAAAAACTGTTTTTT. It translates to CASSLGQGAFNEKLFF.

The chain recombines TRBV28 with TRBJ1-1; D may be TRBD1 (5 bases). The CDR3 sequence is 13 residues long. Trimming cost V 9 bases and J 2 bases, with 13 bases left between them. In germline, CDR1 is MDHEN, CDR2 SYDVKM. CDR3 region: CASCPGGNTEAFF. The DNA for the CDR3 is TGTGCCAGTTGCCCCGGGGGAAACACTGAAGCTTTCTTT.

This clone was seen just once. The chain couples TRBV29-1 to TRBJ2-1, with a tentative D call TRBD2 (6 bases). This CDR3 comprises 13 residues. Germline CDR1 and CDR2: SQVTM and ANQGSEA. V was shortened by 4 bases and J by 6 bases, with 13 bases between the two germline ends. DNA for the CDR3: TGCAGCGTTGCGGGACTCCACACCAATGAGCAGTTCTTC. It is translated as CSVAGLHTNEQFF.

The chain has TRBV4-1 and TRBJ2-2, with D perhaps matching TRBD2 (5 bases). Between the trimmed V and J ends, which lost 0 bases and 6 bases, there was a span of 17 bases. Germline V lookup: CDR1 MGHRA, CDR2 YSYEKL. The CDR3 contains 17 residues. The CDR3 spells CASSQDRETTLPGELFF. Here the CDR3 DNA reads TGCGCCAGCAGCCAAGACCGGGAAACAACCCTACCCGGGGAGCTGTTTTTT.

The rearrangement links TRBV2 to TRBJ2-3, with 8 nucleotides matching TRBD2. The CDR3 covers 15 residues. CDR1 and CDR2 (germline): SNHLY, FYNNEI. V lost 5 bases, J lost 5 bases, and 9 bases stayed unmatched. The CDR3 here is CASSLQAGVIDTQYF. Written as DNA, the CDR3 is TGTGCCAGCAGTCTCCAAGCGGGAGTTATAGATACGCAGTATTTT. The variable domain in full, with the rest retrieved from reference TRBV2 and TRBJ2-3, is EPEVTQTPSHQVTQMGQEVILRCVPISNHLYFYWYRQILGQKVEFLVSFYNNEISEKSEIFDDQFSVERPDGSNFTLKIRSTKLEDSAMYFCASSLQAGVIDTQYFGPGTRLTVL.

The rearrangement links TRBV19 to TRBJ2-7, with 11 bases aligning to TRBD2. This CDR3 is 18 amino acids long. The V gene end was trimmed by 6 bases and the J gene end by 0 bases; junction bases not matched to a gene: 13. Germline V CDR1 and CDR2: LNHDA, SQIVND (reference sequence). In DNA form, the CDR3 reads TGTGCCAGTAGCCAAGCGGGACTAGCGGCACCAAGCTCCTACGAGCAGTACTTC. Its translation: CASSQAGLAAPSSYEQYF. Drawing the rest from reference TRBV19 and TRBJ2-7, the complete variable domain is DGGITQSPKYLFRKEGQNVTLSCEQNLNHDAMYWYRQDPGQGLRLIYYSQIVNDFQKGDIAEGYSVSREKKESFPLTVTSAQKNPTAFYLCASSQAGLAAPSSYEQYFGPGTRLTVT.

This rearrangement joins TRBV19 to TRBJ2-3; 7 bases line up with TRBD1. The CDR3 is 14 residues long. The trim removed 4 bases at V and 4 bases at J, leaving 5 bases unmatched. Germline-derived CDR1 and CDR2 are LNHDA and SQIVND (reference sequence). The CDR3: CASSNRGRADTQYF. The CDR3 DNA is TGTGCCAGTAGTAACAGGGGAAGGGCAGATACGCAGTATTTT.

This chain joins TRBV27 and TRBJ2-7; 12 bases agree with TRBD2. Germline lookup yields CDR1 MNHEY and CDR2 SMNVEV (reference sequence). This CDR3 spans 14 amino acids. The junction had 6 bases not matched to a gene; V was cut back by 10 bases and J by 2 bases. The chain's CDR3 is CATGTSGPTYEQYF. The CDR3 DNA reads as TGTGCCACCGGGACTAGCGGGCCAACCTACGAGCAGTACTTC.

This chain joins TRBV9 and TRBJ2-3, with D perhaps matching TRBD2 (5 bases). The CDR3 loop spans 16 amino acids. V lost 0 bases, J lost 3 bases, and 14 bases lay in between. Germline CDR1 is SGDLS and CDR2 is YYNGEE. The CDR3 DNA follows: TGTGCCAGCAGCGTAGCGGCGGGTTCCGTAACAGATACGCAGTATTTT. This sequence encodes CASSVAAGSVTDTQYF.

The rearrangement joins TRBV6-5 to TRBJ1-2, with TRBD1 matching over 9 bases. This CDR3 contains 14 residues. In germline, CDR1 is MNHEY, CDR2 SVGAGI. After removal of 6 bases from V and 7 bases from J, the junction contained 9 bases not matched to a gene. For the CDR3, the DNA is TGTGCCAGCAGCTCCGGACAGGGGTTTCGTGGCTACACCTTC. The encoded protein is CASSSGQGFRGYTF.

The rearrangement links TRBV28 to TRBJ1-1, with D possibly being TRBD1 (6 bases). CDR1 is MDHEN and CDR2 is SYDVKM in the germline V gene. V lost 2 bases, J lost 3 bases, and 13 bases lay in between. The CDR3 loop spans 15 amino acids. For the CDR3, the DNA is TGTGCCAGCAGTTTAGGGGGCCGGCAGGACACTGAAGCTTTCTTT. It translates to CASSLGGRQDTEAFF.

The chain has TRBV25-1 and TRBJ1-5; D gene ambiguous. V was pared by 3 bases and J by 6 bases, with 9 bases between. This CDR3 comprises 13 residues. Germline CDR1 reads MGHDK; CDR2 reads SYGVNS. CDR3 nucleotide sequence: TGTGCCAGCAGTGAGGAGGGTGGTCAGCCCCAGCATTTT. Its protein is CASSEEGGQPQHF. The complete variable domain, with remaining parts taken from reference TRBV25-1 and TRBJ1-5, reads EADIYQTPRYLVIGTGKKITLECSQTMGHDKMYWYQQDPGMELHLIHYSYGVNSTEKGDLSSESTVSRIRTEHFPLTLESARPSHTSQYLCASSEEGGQPQHFGDGTRLSIL.

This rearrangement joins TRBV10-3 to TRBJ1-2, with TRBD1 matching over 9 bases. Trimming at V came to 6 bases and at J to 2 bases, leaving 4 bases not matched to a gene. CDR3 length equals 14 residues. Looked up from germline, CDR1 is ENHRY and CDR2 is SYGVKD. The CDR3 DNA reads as TGTGCCATCAGCCAGGACAGGGGCAACTATGGCTACACCTTC. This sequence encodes CAISQDRGNYGYTF.

The chain's CDR3 is CASSLNRDRGGYTF. The CDR3 bases are TGCGCCAGCAGCTTAAACCGGGACAGGGGTGGCTACACCTTC. The V and J genes are TRBV5-1 and TRBJ1-2, with TRBD1 matching over 10 bases. The ends lost 2 bases at V and 7 bases at J; junction bases unmatched: 5. Germline loops: CDR1 SGHRS, CDR2 YFSETQ. The CDR3 runs 14 residues.

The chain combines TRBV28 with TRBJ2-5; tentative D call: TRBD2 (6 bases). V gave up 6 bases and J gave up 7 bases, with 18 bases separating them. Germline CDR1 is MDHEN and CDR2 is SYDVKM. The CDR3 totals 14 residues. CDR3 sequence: CASRAGTQLGTQYF. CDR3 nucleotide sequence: TGTGCCAGCAGAGCCGGGACTCAACTAGGGACCCAGTACTTC. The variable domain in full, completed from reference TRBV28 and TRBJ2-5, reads DVKVTQSSRYLVKRTGEKVFLECVQDMDHENMFWYRQDPGLGLRLIYFSYDVKMKEKGDIPEGYSVSREKKERFSLILESASTNQTSMYLCASRAGTQLGTQYFGPGTRLLVL.

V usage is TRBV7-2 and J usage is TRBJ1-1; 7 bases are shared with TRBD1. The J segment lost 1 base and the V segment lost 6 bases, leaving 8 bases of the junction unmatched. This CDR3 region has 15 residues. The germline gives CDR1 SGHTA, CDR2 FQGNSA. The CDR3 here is CASRFAGQPNTEAFF. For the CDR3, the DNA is TGTGCCAGCAGGTTCGCGGGACAGCCGAACACTGAAGCTTTCTTT.

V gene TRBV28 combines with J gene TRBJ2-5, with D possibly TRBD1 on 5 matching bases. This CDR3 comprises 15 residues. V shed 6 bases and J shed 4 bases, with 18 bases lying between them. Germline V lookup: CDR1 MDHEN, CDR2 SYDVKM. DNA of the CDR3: TGTGCCAGCAGACCCCGTAAGGGGTTAGGAGAGACCCAGTACTTC. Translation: CASRPRKGLGETQYF.